This T cell receptor beta chain stems from a study of blood T cells in healthy people across ages. It was with a sample-barcoded 5' primer and a J-beta primer mix that a second PCR of roughly 7 to 12 cycles was run. TCRdb processed the 5' RACE reads anew with MiXCR; each CDR3 protein has one entry. The sample has 1.4 million to 1.5 million distinct CDR3 sequences; approximately 38% are singletons. This clonotype was counted only a few times. The V segment lost 3 bases and the J segment 7 bases; nucleotides outside the gene matches: 7. Looked up from germline, CDR1 is SGHVS and CDR2 is FQNEAQ. The CDR3 sequence is 14 residues long.

The chain recombines TRBV7-8 with TRBJ1-2, with 8 bases aligning to TRBD1. The TCR was taken from a woman in her late teens or twenties in good health. The sequenced sample was blood. The CDR3 DNA sequence: TGTGCCAGCAGCTTTTACGGACAGGGACGTGGCTACACCTTC. As protein: CASSFYGQGRGYTF.